The 2 T cell receptor beta chains presented below share a single source sample, sequenced in a study of blood T cell repertoires in COVID-19 (dated by TCRdb to the early 2020s). The library was produced with the immunoSEQ multiplex PCR assay. What TCRdb holds here is the immuneACCESS table cut down to in-frame rearrangements. Part of the clones is not present; checked against another copy, under half of the missing clones reflect an unresolved V gene, and the others are unexplained. The sample contains 150,000 or so clones, over 80% of them found a single time. Jointly, the top ten make up approximately 4% of the sample. The sequenced material came from PBMCs or T cells enriched from blood (not recorded which). The source is a woman aged 45-65 years who had recovered from COVID-19.

The DNA for the CDR3 is TGTGCCAGCAGCTTCGACCAGGCTAGCTCTTACAATGAGCAGTTCTTC. Translation: CASSFDQASSYNEQFF. V and J are TRBV7-7 and TRBJ2-1, with D tentatively TRBD2 (5 bases). V dropped 3 bases and J dropped 4 bases, with 16 bases sitting between them. The germline CDR1 and CDR2 sequences are SSHAT and FNYEAQ (reference sequence). The CDR3 covers 16 residues.

Details on this clone: Other DNA sequences from this sample encode an identical CDR3 as well. The J gene is TRBJ2-3, the V gene TRBV5-1; 8 bases line up with TRBD2. Unmatched junction bases numbered 4, after V lost 4 bases and J lost 0 bases. The CDR3 runs to 15 residues. The germline V gene encodes CDR1 SGHRS and CDR2 YFSETQ. As DNA, the CDR3 is TGCGCCAGCAGCCTTGGCGGGGGGAGCACAGATACGCAGTATTTT. This translates into CASSLGGGSTDTQYF.